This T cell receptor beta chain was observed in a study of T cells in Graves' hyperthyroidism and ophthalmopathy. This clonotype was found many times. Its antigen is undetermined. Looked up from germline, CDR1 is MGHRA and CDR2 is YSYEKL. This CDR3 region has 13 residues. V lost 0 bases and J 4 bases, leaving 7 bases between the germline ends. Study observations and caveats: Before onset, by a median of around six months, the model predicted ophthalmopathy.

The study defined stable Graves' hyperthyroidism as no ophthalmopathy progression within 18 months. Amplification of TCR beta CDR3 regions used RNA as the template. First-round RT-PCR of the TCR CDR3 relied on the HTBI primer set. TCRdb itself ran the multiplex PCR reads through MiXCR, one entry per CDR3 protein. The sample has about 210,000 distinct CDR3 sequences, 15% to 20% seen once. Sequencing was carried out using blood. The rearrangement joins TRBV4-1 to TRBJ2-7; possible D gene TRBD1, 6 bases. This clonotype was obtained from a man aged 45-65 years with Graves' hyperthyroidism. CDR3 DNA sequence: TGCGCCAGCAGCCAAGACAGGGGTTACGAGCAGTACTTC. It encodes CASSQDRGYEQYF.